This TCR beta chain came from a study of blood T cell repertoires in COVID-19. Overall study context: The United States, Italy and Spain supplied acute and convalescent COVID-19 samples. PBMCs, B-cell-depleted T cells, or T cells provided the cDNA or gDNA that made up the material.

Per the study methods: Amplification with reference gene primers provided the estimates of nucleated cell counts. The table came from immunoSEQ multiplex PCR; TCRdb's copy has only in-frame clones and leaves some out. V, J and clone size are those of that table, while D and trimming were read from the DNA. The sample contains 150,000 to 200,000 clones, 94% of which appear only once. Per germline, CDR1 SGHRS and CDR2 YFSETQ. The trim removed 1 base at V and 4 bases at J, leaving 3 bases unmatched. There are 14 residues in the CDR3. Seattle patient enrollment occurred during active infection, with longitudinal follow-up thereafter.

The sequenced sample consisted of peripheral blood. V gene TRBV5-1 combines with J gene TRBJ1-1; 8 nucleotides align to TRBD1. This receptor was obtained from a man aged 30-40 years with COVID-19, enrolled during active disease. The CDR3 loop is CASSLTGGPTEAFF. CDR3 DNA sequence: TGCGCCAGCAGCTTGACAGGGGGTCCCACTGAAGCTTTCTTT.